The 25 T cell receptor beta chains listed next were all sequenced from one sample in a study of prognosis after radiotherapy for stage I lung cancer. Genomic DNA provided the template from which TCR beta CDR3 was amplified by two-round multiplex PCR. Amplification during the initial PCR round employed primers specific to each TRBV and TRBJ gene. TCRdb passed the multiplex PCR reads through MiXCR, listing each CDR3 protein once. The repertoire has 9,500 to 13,000 distinct CDR3 sequences, roughly 56% of them found once; the top ten carry 7% to 8%. The specimen comprised PBMCs, sampled before or after stereotactic body radiation therapy (not recorded which). Every receptor here comes from a donor at least 50 years old with non-small cell lung cancer.

This clonotype showed up just once. The chain joins TRBV6-1 to TRBJ2-1; 7 nucleotides align to TRBD2. The CDR3 consists of 17 residues. Trimming removed 10 bases from V and 5 bases from J; junction bases left unmatched: 20. Germline values: CDR1 MNHNS, CDR2 SASEGT. In nucleotides, the CDR3 is TGTGCCATCGACCCAGATATGGTACTAGCGACCCACAATGAGCAGTTCTTC. This translates into CAIDPDMVLATHNEQFF.

This chain links TRBV11-2 with TRBJ2-7; possible D gene TRBD2, 5 bases. The CDR3 covers 16 residues. The V gene lost 0 bases and the J gene lost 1 base, with 13 bases spanning the gap. From germline, CDR1 is SGHAT and CDR2 FQNNGV. CDR3 sequence: CASSLDPTGGSYEQYF. Here the CDR3 DNA reads TGTGCCAGCAGCTTAGATCCCACTGGCGGGTCCTACGAGCAGTACTTC.

The chain joins TRBV20-1 to TRBJ2-7, with a possible D match to TRBD1 (6 bases). Per germline, CDR1 DFQATT and CDR2 SNEGSKA (reference sequence). The V end lost 5 bases, the J end lost 9 bases, and 26 bases lay between the germline ends. The CDR3 is 15 amino acids. CDR3 sequence: CSAQGRLSGLEGQYF. In nucleotides, the CDR3 is TGCAGTGCTCAGGGGCGACTATCTGGATTAGAGGGGCAGTACTTC.

The rearrangement joins TRBV11-2 to TRBJ2-1; TRBD2 agrees at 11 bases. The J segment lost 6 bases and the V segment lost 4 bases, leaving 8 bases of the junction unmatched. The CDR3 is 16 amino acids. Germline CDR1 and CDR2: SGHAT and FQNNGV. Here the CDR3 DNA reads TGTGCCAGCAGCTCGCAACTAGCGGGAGTGCCCAATGAGCAGTTCTTC. Protein: CASSSQLAGVPNEQFF.

The chain uses TRBV27 and TRBJ1-2; D might be TRBD1 (5 bases). CDR1 is MNHEY, CDR2 SMNVEV, per germline (reference sequence). There are 14 residues in the CDR3. Deletions cut 7 bases from V and 5 bases from J, with 17 bases between. This chain's CDR3 is CASTPRAGLYGYTF. CDR3 DNA sequence: TGTGCCAGCACGCCGAGAGCAGGGTTATATGGCTACACCTTC.

The chain links TRBV30 to TRBJ2-3, with D hard to call. The CDR3 consists of 12 residues. The germline V gene encodes CDR1 GTSNPN and CDR2 SVGIG (reference sequence). Deletions cut 2 bases from V and 2 bases from J, with 5 bases between. DNA of the CDR3: TGTGCCTGGAGTTCTAACACAGATACGCAGTATTTT. It yields the protein CAWSSNTDTQYF. Full variable domain (missing parts from reference TRBV30 and TRBJ2-3): SQTIHQWPATLVQPVGSPLSLECTVEGTSNPNLYWYRQAAGRGLQLLFYSVGIGQISSEVPQNLSASRPQDRQFILSSKKLLLSDSGFYLCAWSSNTDTQYFGPGTRLTVL.

The table lists this clonotype with many counts. The J gene is TRBJ2-7, the V gene TRBV5-6; a possible D gene is TRBD1 (5 bases). CDR3 length: 15 residues. V was shortened by 5 bases and J by 0 bases, with 15 bases between the two germline ends. Germline V gene data show CDR1 as SGHDT and CDR2 as YYEEEE. CDR3 loop: CASRPNTGFSYEQYF. For the CDR3, the DNA is TGTGCCAGCAGGCCAAACACAGGTTTCTCCTACGAGCAGTACTTC.

This clonotype was detected only a few times. With a much larger clone just one base away, this may be a read error. For the CDR3, the DNA is TGTGCCAGCAGCACCAGACGGGGCAGGGGGCTCGTCTACACCTTC. This codes for CASSTRRGRGLVYTF. V is TRBV6-2 or TRBV6-3 and J is TRBJ1-2; 8 bases align to TRBD1. J gave up 10 bases and V 6 bases, and 16 bases lay outside the gene matches. The germline V gene encodes CDR1 MNHEY and CDR2 SVGEGT. The length of the CDR3 is 15 residues.

Relative to its sample, this clonotype is medium-sized. The chain uses TRBV3-1 and TRBJ1-5, with a weak D call TRBD1 (5 bases). The CDR3 consists of 14 residues. The germline gives CDR1 LGHDT, CDR2 YNNKEL (reference sequence). The V gene lost 4 bases and the J gene lost 3 bases, with 10 bases spanning the gap. This CDR3 reads CASSLFGTNQPQHF. In DNA form, the CDR3 reads TGTGCCAGCAGCCTATTCGGGACCAATCAGCCCCAGCATTTT.

Ten or more counts support this clonotype. V and J are TRBV5-4 and TRBJ1-3; the D is unclear. The CDR3 extends over 15 amino acids. CDR1 is SGHNT, CDR2 YYREEE, per germline (reference sequence). V lost 0 bases to trimming and J lost 0 bases, with 7 bases between them. CDR3 amino acids: CASSLEQFSGNTIYF. CDR3 coding DNA: TGTGCCAGCAGCTTGGAACAGTTCTCTGGAAACACCATATATTTT.

This clonotype came up a few times. This rearrangement joins TRBV11-3 to TRBJ2-5; no firm D call. Germline CDR1 and CDR2: SGHNT and YENEEA. The CDR3 is 16 residues long. V gave up 0 bases and J gave up 1 base, with 12 bases separating them. The CDR3 bases are TGTGCCAGCAGCTTAGAGGGTGCGTCCCTCCAAGAGACCCAGTACTTC. This encodes CASSLEGASLQETQYF.

This clonotype is deemed medium-sized. CDR3 in DNA: TGTGCCAGCAGCTTCGGGGGGTCCTACGAGCAGTACTTC. Encoded protein: CASSFGGSYEQYF. V and J are TRBV7-9 and TRBJ2-7, with TRBD2 identical over 7 bases. CDR1 SEHNR and CDR2 FQNEAQ come from the germline V gene (reference sequence). The CDR3 length is 13 residues. V lost 3 bases, J lost 1 base, and 0 bases stayed unmatched.

This clonotype is labeled as medium-sized. V usage is TRBV19 and J usage is TRBJ1-1, with D tentatively TRBD1 (5 bases). Germline V gives CDR1 LNHDA, CDR2 SQIVND (reference sequence). The CDR3 runs to 14 residues. Trimming left V 6 bases short and J 5 bases short, with 16 bases between. The CDR3 sequence is CASRYRVEGTEAFF. Written as DNA, the CDR3 is TGTGCCAGTAGATATCGGGTAGAGGGGACTGAAGCTTTCTTT.

This clonotype occurred many times. V usage is TRBV19 and J usage is TRBJ1-1, with TRBD1 matching over 8 bases. The CDR3 length is 13 residues. Germline CDR1 is LNHDA and CDR2 is SQIVND (reference sequence). The trim removed 1 base at V and 9 bases at J, leaving 4 bases unmatched. CDR3 in amino acids: CASSIALRGQAFF. In DNA form, the CDR3 reads TGTGCCAGTAGTATAGCCCTCAGGGGGCAAGCTTTCTTT.

The chain employs TRBV10-3 and TRBJ2-3; no clear D gene. This CDR3 region has 16 residues. V lost 7 bases and J 1 base, leaving 18 bases between the germline ends. The germline V gene has CDR1 ENHRY and CDR2 SYGVKD. CDR3 bases: TGTGCCATCATGCGAAGCTGGGTGGCTCGCACAGATACGCAGTATTTT. This gives the protein CAIMRSWVARTDTQYF.

By proportion, this clonotype is medium-sized. CDR3 sequence (DNA): TGTGCCACCAGTGATTCTGGGAACCTAGCGGGGGGTCGCCTCTACACAGATACGCAGTATTTT. Protein: CATSDSGNLAGGRLYTDTQYF. The V call is TRBV24-1, the J call TRBJ2-3; TRBD2 matches 11 bases. CDR3 length: 21 amino acids. Germline V gene sequence: CDR1 KGHDR, CDR2 SFDVKD. The trim removed 2 bases at V and 2 bases at J, leaving 17 bases unmatched.

Ten or more counts support this clonotype. CDR3 sequence: CASSLTGTGEEKLFF. CDR3 in DNA: TGTGCCAGCAGCTTGACCGGGACAGGGGAAGAAAAACTGTTTTTT. This sequence joins TRBV7-3 and TRBJ1-4; 10 bases fit TRBD1. V was clipped by 3 bases and J by 8 bases; unmatched bases: 6. CDR3 length: 15 residues. Germline CDR1 SGHTA, CDR2 FQGTGA.

This chain uses TRBV6-9 with TRBJ2-7; the match to TRBD2 covers 8 bases. The V segment lost 7 bases and the J segment 6 bases; nucleotides outside the gene matches: 14. This CDR3 contains 15 residues. Germline V gene lookup returns CDR1 MNHGY and CDR2 SVAAGI. CDR3 coding DNA: TGTGCCAGCACTTACTCCTCCGGGGGGGGCTCCGAGCAGTACTTC. Its translation is CASTYSSGGGSEQYF.

This clonotype is deemed medium-sized. V is TRBV12-3 or TRBV12-4 and J is TRBJ2-7; a weak D match, TRBD1 (5 bases). CDR3 length: 11 amino acids. V was pared by 4 bases and J by 4 bases, with 5 bases between. CDR3 in amino acids: CASSSGYEQYF. The CDR3, as DNA: TGTGCCAGCAGTTCAGGGTACGAGCAGTACTTC.

This clonotype has just a few counts. This clone may be a read error of a much larger clone one base away. The V and J genes are TRBV7-9 and TRBJ2-4; D unclear. The CDR3 has 14 amino acids. Germline CDR1 SEHNR, CDR2 FQNEAQ (reference sequence). Trimming shortened V by 9 bases and J by 5 bases, and 17 bases separated the two germline ends. The CDR3 DNA sequence: TGTGCCAGGAGCCCGAGGATGGCGGAAAACATTCAGTACTTC. Amino acids: CARSPRMAENIQYF.

Concerning this clonotype: A much larger clone differs from this one at a single base, so this may be a read error. The chain is built from TRBV7-8 and TRBJ2-5; D uncertain. The CDR3 sequence is 13 residues long. Germline V gene lookup returns CDR1 SGHVS and CDR2 FQNEAQ. V shed 4 bases and J shed 9 bases, with 15 bases lying between them. The CDR3 DNA reads TGTGCCAGCAGCTCCCCCCCCGGGTGGGCCCAGTACTTC. It codes for CASSSPPGWAQYF.

The V call is TRBV6-2 or TRBV6-3, the J call TRBJ1-1; no clear D. This CDR3 has 13 amino acids. CDR1 is MNHEY, CDR2 SVGEGT, per germline. Trimming cost V 8 bases and J 1 base, with 11 bases left between them. The CDR3 coding sequence is TGTGCCAGCGTCTGGGGTTCGAACACTGAAGCTTTCTTT. This gives the protein CASVWGSNTEAFF.

The rearrangement uses TRBV2 and TRBJ2-5; 11 nucleotides line up with TRBD1. This CDR3 is 14 amino acids long. Per germline, CDR1 SNHLY and CDR2 FYNNEI. V was pared by 10 bases and J by 6 bases, with 10 bases of the junction left unmatched. CDR3 sequence reads: CATNQGQGGQTQYF. As DNA, the CDR3 is TGTGCCACCAACCAGGGACAGGGGGGACAGACCCAGTACTTC.

This chain uses TRBV28 with TRBJ1-6; TRBD1 matches 10 bases. CDR1 and CDR2 from the germline V gene are MDHEN and SYDVKM. CDR3 length equals 15 residues. V lost 5 bases to trimming and J lost 7 bases; unmatched junction nucleotides: 5. Here the CDR3 DNA reads TGTGCCAGCAGTAGGGACAGGGGAGGGAATTCACCCCTCCACTTT. This codes for CASSRDRGGNSPLHF.

The J gene is TRBJ2-7, the V gene TRBV6-1; 14 bases are shared with TRBD2. The V and J ends lost 6 bases and 8 bases, in that order; junction bases with no gene match: 6. The CDR3 is 14 residues long. Germline V gene sequence: CDR1 MNHNS, CDR2 SASEGT. The CDR3 spells CASRAGLAGVQQYF. The DNA of the CDR3 is TGTGCCAGCAGAGCGGGACTAGCGGGAGTCCAGCAGTACTTC.